Listed here are 29 T cell receptor beta chains from one sample, sequenced in a study of T cell responses to AZD1222 COVID-19 vaccine. Clones were read by immunoSEQ multiplex PCR, and TCRdb kept only the in-frame ones, dropping some. The data show roughly 50,000 clones, around nine tenths seen once. The sample in question was peripheral blood, obtained on day 0 of AZD1222 vaccination. The source is an adult in good health.

The V and J genes are TRBV5-1 and TRBJ2-7, with 8 bases identical to TRBD2. The germline V gene encodes CDR1 SGHRS and CDR2 YFSETQ. The CDR3 is 20 amino acids. J was trimmed by 0 bases and V by 0 bases; bases with no gene match: 17. The CDR3: CASSLELQRGKPSSSYEQYF. In nucleotides, the CDR3 is TGCGCCAGCAGCTTGGAACTCCAGCGGGGGAAACCTTCCAGCTCCTACGAGCAGTACTTC.

V usage is TRBV11-2 and J usage is TRBJ2-7, with TRBD2 matching 13 bases. The CDR3 is 14 amino acids. The germline V gene encodes CDR1 SGHAT and CDR2 FQNNGV. The J segment lost 7 bases and the V segment lost 4 bases, leaving 4 bases of the junction unmatched. The CDR3 coding sequence is TGTGCCAGCAGCTCGGGACTAGCGGGGACGGAGCAGTACTTC. It translates to CASSSGLAGTEQYF.

The chain combines TRBV19 with TRBJ1-4; the D is unclear. CDR1 and CDR2 (germline): LNHDA, SQIVND (reference sequence). The CDR3 has 15 residues. With 5 bases removed from V and 5 bases from J, the gap between germline ends came to 15 bases. The CDR3: CASSAHGVENEKLFF. CDR3 DNA sequence: TGTGCCAGTAGTGCCCACGGGGTCGAAAATGAAAAACTGTTTTTT.

The chain couples TRBV5-1 to TRBJ2-7; D is possibly TRBD1 (6 bases). The germline V gene encodes CDR1 SGHRS and CDR2 YFSETQ. V lost 0 bases to trimming and J lost 4 bases, with 11 bases between them. The length of the CDR3 is 14 residues. The CDR3: CASSLEGERYEQYF. The CDR3 nucleotides are TGCGCCAGCAGCTTGGAGGGGGAGAGGTACGAGCAGTACTTC.

The CDR3 DNA reads as TGTGCCAGCAGCCGGCGGGGGCTTGATCAGCCCCAGCATTTT. Its translation is CASSRRGLDQPQHF. The chain combines TRBV7-2 with TRBJ1-5; D might be TRBD1 (6 bases). V dropped 5 bases and J dropped 5 bases, with 13 bases sitting between them. This CDR3 has 14 amino acids. Germline CDR1 reads SGHTA; CDR2 reads FQGNSA. Variable domain in full (rest from reference TRBV7-2 and TRBJ1-5): GAGVSQSPSNKVTEKGKDVELRCDPISGHTALYWYRQSLGQGLEFLIYFQGNSAPDKSGLPSDRFSAERTGGSVSTLTIQRTQQEDSAVYLCASSRRGLDQPQHFGDGTRLSIL.

V and J are TRBV12-3 or TRBV12-4 and TRBJ1-3; D gene unclear. V was cut by 7 bases and J by 4 bases, with 5 bases left in between. This CDR3 is 11 amino acids long. The CDR3 DNA is TGTGCCAGCAATCCCGGAAACACCATATATTTT. It specifies CASNPGNTIYF.

The chain is built from TRBV5-4 and TRBJ1-6; D might be TRBD1 (5 bases). Germline V gene lookup returns CDR1 SGHNT and CDR2 YYREEE (reference sequence). V lost 2 bases and J 7 bases, leaving 10 bases between the germline ends. The CDR3 covers 14 residues. The CDR3, as DNA: TGTGCCAGCAGCTTACCTGGGGCAAATTCACCCCTCCACTTT. Translated: CASSLPGANSPLHF.

The rearrangement joins TRBV5-4 to TRBJ2-3, with 9 bases that match TRBD2. CDR1 and CDR2 from the germline V gene are SGHNT and YYREEE (reference sequence). The trim removed 4 bases at V and 5 bases at J, leaving 8 bases unmatched. This CDR3 comprises 15 residues. The CDR3 loop is CASSPGTSTEDTQYF. DNA of the CDR3: TGTGCCAGCAGCCCAGGGACTAGCACTGAAGATACGCAGTATTTT. Drawing the rest from reference TRBV5-4 and TRBJ2-3, the complete variable domain is ETGVTQSPTHLIKTRGQQVTLRCSSQSGHNTVSWYQQALGQGPQFIFQYYREEENGRGNFPPRFSGLQFPNYSSELNVNALELDDSALYLCASSPGTSTEDTQYFGPGTRLTVL.

The chain has TRBV25-1 and TRBJ1-2, with 10 positions matching TRBD1. Germline lookup yields CDR1 MGHDK and CDR2 SYGVNS. The junction had 5 bases not matched to a gene; V was cut back by 7 bases and J by 3 bases. CDR3 length: 14 residues. Written as DNA, the CDR3 is TGTGCCAGCACCGACAGGGGGCCAGACTATGGCTACACCTTC. Translated: CASTDRGPDYGYTF.

V usage is TRBV29-1 and J usage is TRBJ2-3; 7 positions match TRBD2. This CDR3 is built from 14 residues. Losses at the gene ends were 4 bases for V and 3 bases for J; bases not matched to a gene: 7. Germline CDR1 and CDR2: SQVTM and ANQGSEA. CDR3 nucleotides: TGCAGCGTTGTTGGGCAGGGAGGGACAGATACGCAGTATTTT. Translating it yields CSVVGQGGTDTQYF.

This chain joins TRBV3-1 (or the pseudogene TRBV3-2) and TRBJ2-7; D uncertain. The V and J ends lost 4 bases and 0 bases respectively, with 16 bases between them. Germline V gene sequence: CDR1 LGHDT, CDR2 YNNKEL (reference sequence). The CDR3 is made up of 16 amino acids. The DNA of the CDR3 is TGTGCCAGCAGCCCAACTAAGGGTCTCATCTCCTACGAGCAGTACTTC. This gives the protein CASSPTKGLISYEQYF.

CDR3 DNA sequence: TGTGCCAGCATACGGGGCGATCCCTACGAGCAGTACTTC. Its protein product is CASIRGDPYEQYF. The chain uses TRBV28 and TRBJ2-7; D may match TRBD1 or TRBD2 (5 bases each). Germline V gives CDR1 MDHEN, CDR2 SYDVKM. The CDR3 is 13 amino acids. Deletions cut 7 bases from V and 2 bases from J, with 12 bases between.

The chain is built from TRBV3-1 (or the pseudogene TRBV3-2) and TRBJ1-2; TRBD1 is a possible D gene (6 bases). The CDR3 sequence is 14 residues long. Trimming cost V 1 base and J 8 bases, with 14 bases left between them. CDR1 LGHDT and CDR2 YNNKEL come from the germline V gene (reference sequence). The CDR3 nucleotides are TGTGCCAGCAGCCAAGGGAAGAGGGGGTGGGGCTACACCTTC. It codes for CASSQGKRGWGYTF.

CDR3 sequence reads: CASSPLNYGYTF. CDR3 bases: TGCGCCAGCAGCCCCCTGAACTATGGCTACACCTTC. The chain is built from TRBV5-1 and TRBJ1-2; D remains ambiguous. There are 12 residues in the CDR3. V lost 4 bases, J lost 2 bases, and 6 bases lay in between. Germline V gives CDR1 SGHRS, CDR2 YFSETQ.

This sequence joins TRBV30 and TRBJ2-2, with 7 bases fitting TRBD1. The CDR3 has 13 residues. V shed 4 bases, J shed 6 bases, and the junction held 5 bases outside the gene matches. Per the germline V gene, CDR1 is GTSNPN and CDR2 is SVGIG (reference sequence). CDR3 sequence reads: CAWNTGVAGELFF. The DNA for the CDR3 is TGTGCCTGGAATACAGGGGTGGCCGGGGAGCTGTTTTTT.

This chain uses TRBV5-1 with TRBJ1-1; D possibly corresponds to TRBD1 (6 bases). The CDR3 runs 15 residues. Germline-derived CDR1 and CDR2 are SGHRS and YFSETQ. Trimming left V 1 base short and J 4 bases short, with 14 bases between. The CDR3 DNA sequence: TGCGCCAGCAGCTTGAAGGGGGGGTCGAGCACTGAAGCTTTCTTT. It yields the protein CASSLKGGSSTEAFF.

This rearrangement joins TRBV5-1 to TRBJ2-1; TRBD1 agrees at 8 bases. V gave up 4 bases and J gave up 4 bases; unmatched junction bases: 7. The CDR3 sequence is 15 residues long. The germline V gene has CDR1 SGHRS and CDR2 YFSETQ. CDR3 residues: CASSGTGGVYNEQFF. DNA for the CDR3: TGCGCCAGCAGCGGAACAGGGGGAGTTTACAATGAGCAGTTCTTC.

J is TRBJ1-3 and V is TRBV28; tentatively, D is TRBD1 (6 bases). V lost 4 bases and J lost 2, with 21 bases in between. Germline lookup yields CDR1 MDHEN and CDR2 SYDVKM. This CDR3 contains 18 residues. The CDR3 nucleotides read TGTGCCAGCAGTTCCATTAAAACAGGGAGATATGCTGGAAACACCATATATTTT. It encodes CASSSIKTGRYAGNTIYF.

This chain connects TRBV7-2 to TRBJ2-2, with 8 bases fitting TRBD1. The CDR3 covers 15 residues. Looked up from germline, CDR1 is SGHTA and CDR2 is FQGNSA. V trimming: 6 bases; J trimming: 0 bases; junction bases outside the gene matches: 3. The CDR3, as DNA: TGTGCCAGCAGTCCAGGGGGCGCGAACACCGGGGAGCTGTTTTTT. This sequence encodes CASSPGGANTGELFF.

The chain links TRBV16 to TRBJ2-1, with D perhaps matching TRBD2 (6 bases). The germline gives CDR1 KGHSY, CDR2 FQNENV. CDR3 length: 15 residues. Trimming took off 2 bases at V and 9 bases at J, with 17 bases between the two ends. CDR3 sequence reads: CASSQRGGITVEQFF. The CDR3 nucleotides read TGTGCCAGCAGCCAACGCGGAGGGATTACAGTTGAGCAGTTCTTC.

This rearrangement joins TRBV18 to TRBJ1-4; D not resolved. V lost 2 bases and J lost 8, with 9 bases in between. Looked up from germline, CDR1 is KGHSH and CDR2 is LQKENI. CDR3 length: 13 residues. The CDR3 here is CASSPAAGEKLFF. The CDR3, as DNA: TGTGCCAGCTCACCAGCTGCCGGGGAAAAACTGTTTTTT.

The chain links TRBV2 to TRBJ2-7; D possibly matches TRBD1 or TRBD2 (6 bases each). The CDR3 extends over 14 amino acids. CDR1 and CDR2 from the germline V gene are SNHLY and FYNNEI. With 7 bases removed from V and 0 bases from J, the gap between germline ends came to 13 bases. CDR3 in amino acids: CASNRRGVSYEQYF. The DNA of the CDR3 is TGTGCCAGCAATAGGAGGGGGGTCTCCTACGAGCAGTACTTC.

The gene calls are TRBV28 and TRBJ1-2, with D possibly matching TRBD1 (5 bases). The CDR3 extends over 14 amino acids. Trimming pared 6 bases from V and 4 bases from J, leaving 15 bases between. The germline gives CDR1 MDHEN, CDR2 SYDVKM. The DNA of the CDR3 is TGTGCCAGCAGCCCCCCCTGGGGGATCTATGGCTACACCTTC. It specifies CASSPPWGIYGYTF.

The rearrangement links TRBV5-8 to TRBJ1-1; no clear D. Germline V gene lookup returns CDR1 SGHTS and CDR2 YDEGEE. V was pared by 6 bases and J by 6 bases, with 9 bases between. The CDR3 loop spans 11 amino acids. In nucleotides, the CDR3 is TGTGCCAGCACCCCTGTGGCTGAAGCTTTCTTT. It yields the protein CASTPVAEAFF.

This chain connects TRBV5-1 to TRBJ2-3, with D tentatively TRBD1 (5 bases). Trimming took 5 bases from V and 3 from J, leaving 22 bases between them. The CDR3 covers 17 residues. In germline, CDR1 is SGHRS, CDR2 YFSETQ. CDR3 nucleotide sequence: TGCGCCAGCAGATCGGAAACAGGCCTCGATTGGACAGATACGCAGTATTTT. It encodes CASRSETGLDWTDTQYF.

The rearrangement links TRBV7-9 to TRBJ2-6; tentative D call: TRBD1 (6 bases). Germline V gene lookup returns CDR1 SEHNR and CDR2 FQNEAQ (reference sequence). The germline V and J ends were trimmed by 1 base and 11 bases, with 12 bases remaining between them. This CDR3 region has 14 residues. CDR3 residues: CASSLGGRQDVLTF. The CDR3 DNA is TGTGCCAGCAGCTTAGGAGGAAGACAGGACGTCCTGACTTTC.

This clone was observed once. The V gene is TRBV4-3, the J gene TRBJ1-2, with D perhaps TRBD1 (5 bases). Trimming removed 0 bases at V and 0 bases at J, with 11 bases between. The CDR3 contains 16 residues. Germline V CDR1 and CDR2: LGHNA, YSLEER. CDR3 region: CASSQDRGGANYGYTF. In DNA, the CDR3 is TGCGCCAGCAGCCAAGATCGGGGCGGAGCTAACTATGGCTACACCTTC.

The J gene is TRBJ2-1, the V gene TRBV6-5; 12 positions match TRBD2. The CDR3 is made up of 15 amino acids. V dropped 6 bases and J dropped 4; count of bases not matched to a gene: 4. CDR1 is MNHEY and CDR2 is SVGAGI in the germline V gene. The DNA of the CDR3 is TGTGCCAGCAGATTGACTAGCGGGGGATACAATGAGCAGTTCTTC. Translating it yields CASRLTSGGYNEQFF.

This clone has a single count. This sequence joins TRBV27 and TRBJ2-1, with 7 bases aligning to TRBD2. The CDR3 contains 16 residues. V shed 0 bases and J 3 bases; nucleotides not matched to a gene: 5. Germline values: CDR1 MNHEY, CDR2 SMNVEV (reference sequence). Written as DNA, the CDR3 is TGTGCCAGCAGTTTATCAGCGGGGAGCCTCTACAATGAGCAGTTCTTC. Translated: CASSLSAGSLYNEQFF.